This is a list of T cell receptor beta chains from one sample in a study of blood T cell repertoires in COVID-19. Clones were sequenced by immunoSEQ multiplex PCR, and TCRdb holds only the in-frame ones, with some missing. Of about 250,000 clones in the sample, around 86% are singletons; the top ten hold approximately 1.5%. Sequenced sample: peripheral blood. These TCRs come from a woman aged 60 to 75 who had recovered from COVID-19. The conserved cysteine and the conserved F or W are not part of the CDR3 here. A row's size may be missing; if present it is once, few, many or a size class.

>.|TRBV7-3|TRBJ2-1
ASSLMLGQGEQF
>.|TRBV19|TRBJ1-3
ASSENRGRTFISGNTIY
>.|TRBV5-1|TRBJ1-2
ASSLTGDYGYT
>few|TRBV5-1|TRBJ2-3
ASSPGGQGRDTQY
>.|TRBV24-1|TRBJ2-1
ATSVAGGYNEQF
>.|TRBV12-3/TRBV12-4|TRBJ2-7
ASSRRDYEQY
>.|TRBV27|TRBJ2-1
ASSFTSGTSVTNEQF
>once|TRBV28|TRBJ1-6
ASSLLGGTNSPLH
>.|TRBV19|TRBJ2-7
ATTDSYEQY
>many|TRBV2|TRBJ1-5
ATRHGLSNQPQH
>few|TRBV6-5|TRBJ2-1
ASSYVLAGSSQF
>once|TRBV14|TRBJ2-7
ASSQEGLAGYYEQY
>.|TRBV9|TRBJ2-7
ASSVAAGYEQY
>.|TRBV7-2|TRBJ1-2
ASSFGGQGFYGYT
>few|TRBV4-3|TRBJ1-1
ASSQAYRDRGHTEAF
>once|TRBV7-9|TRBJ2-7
ASSFSSYEQY
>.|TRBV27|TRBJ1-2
ASSAVQGFAVVGYT
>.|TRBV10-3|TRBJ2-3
AISARGDRDTDTQY
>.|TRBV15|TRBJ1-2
ATSRDLGARGYT
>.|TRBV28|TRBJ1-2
ASSFGRPSYGYT
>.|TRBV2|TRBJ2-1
ASSSDRGNEQF
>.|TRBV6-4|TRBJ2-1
ASSAGTYNEQF
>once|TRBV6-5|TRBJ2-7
ASSFSGAAYEQY
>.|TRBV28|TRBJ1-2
ASSFLQGGRGYT
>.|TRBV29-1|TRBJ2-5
SVDTTGVETQY
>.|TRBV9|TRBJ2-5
ASSASGAGETQY
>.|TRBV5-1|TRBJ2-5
ASSLGQGETQY
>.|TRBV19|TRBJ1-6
ASSMRAVGSYNSPLH
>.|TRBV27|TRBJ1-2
ASSAEIGGGGYT
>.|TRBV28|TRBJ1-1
ASSLSQGRAEAF
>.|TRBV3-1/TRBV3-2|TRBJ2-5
ASSQFSETQY
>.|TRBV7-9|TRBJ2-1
ASMGRGPYNEQF
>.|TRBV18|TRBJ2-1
ASFKGQLAGGNEQF
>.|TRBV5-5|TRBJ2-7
ASSPGTVGEQY
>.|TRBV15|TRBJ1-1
ATSRVSTEAF
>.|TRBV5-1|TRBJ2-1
ASSPTGSSYNEQF
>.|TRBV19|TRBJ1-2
ASTPIGTGYYGYT
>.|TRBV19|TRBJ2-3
ARGGRDIDPDTQY
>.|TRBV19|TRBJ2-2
ASSWGRDRGDTGELF
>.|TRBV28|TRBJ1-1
ASTIYLGTEAF
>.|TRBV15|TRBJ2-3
ATSTRKSTTDTQY
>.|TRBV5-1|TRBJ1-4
ASSPTGTGSEKLF
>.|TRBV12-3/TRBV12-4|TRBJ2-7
ASSPTRPFEQY
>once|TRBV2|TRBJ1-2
ASRGGPEDYGYT
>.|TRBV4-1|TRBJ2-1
ASSQDKTEAGGGLREF
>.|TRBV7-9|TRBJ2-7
ASSQTPGQGDYEQY
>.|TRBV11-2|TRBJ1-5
ASSWKTGDNQPQH
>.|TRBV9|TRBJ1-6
ASSVDTAGMGNSPLH
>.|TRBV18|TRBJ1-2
ASSPGRVDGYT
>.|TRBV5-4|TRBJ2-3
ASSSAGTTDTQY
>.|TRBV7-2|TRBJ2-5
ASSLVRLAGGRETQY
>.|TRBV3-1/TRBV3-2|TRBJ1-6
ASSLQGQGDSPLH
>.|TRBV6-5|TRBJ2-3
ASSGESDTQY
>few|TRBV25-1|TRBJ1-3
ASSARWAQGNTIY
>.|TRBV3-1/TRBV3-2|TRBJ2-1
ASSFAGTGVNEQF
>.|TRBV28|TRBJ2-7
ASTISGYEQY
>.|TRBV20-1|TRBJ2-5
SAQQGETQY